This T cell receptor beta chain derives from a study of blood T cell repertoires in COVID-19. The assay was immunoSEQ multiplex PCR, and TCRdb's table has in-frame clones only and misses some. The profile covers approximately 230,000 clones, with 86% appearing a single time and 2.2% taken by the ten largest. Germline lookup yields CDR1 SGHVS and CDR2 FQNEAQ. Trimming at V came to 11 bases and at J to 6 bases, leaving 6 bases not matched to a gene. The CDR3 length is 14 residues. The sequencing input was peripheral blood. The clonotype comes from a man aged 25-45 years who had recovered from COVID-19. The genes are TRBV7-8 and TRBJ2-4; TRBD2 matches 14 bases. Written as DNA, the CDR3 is TGTGCCTCGAGGGGGACTAGCGGGGGAAACATTCAGTACTTC. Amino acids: CASRGTSGGNIQYF. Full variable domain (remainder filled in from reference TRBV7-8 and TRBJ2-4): GAGVSQSPRYKVAKRGQDVALRCDPISGHVSLFWYQQALGQGPEFLTYFQNEAQLDKSGLPSDRFFAERPEGSVSTLKIQRTQQEDSAVYLCASRGTSGGNIQYFGAGTRLSVL.